This T cell receptor beta chain was recorded in a study of T cell changes during pregnancy in multiple sclerosis. Sequenced by immunoSEQ multiplex PCR; TCRdb stores in-frame clones only, minus some. The table has under 30,000 clones, roughly nine tenths seen once; the top ten hold 6.5% to 7%. Germline CDR1 is MGHRA and CDR2 is YSYEKL. The CDR3 sequence is 13 residues long. Trimming took 7 bases from V and 4 from J, leaving 14 bases between them. The rearrangement links TRBV4-1 to TRBJ2-7; TRBD2 might be the D (6 bases). This receptor was taken from a female donor with multiple sclerosis, enrolled in a pregnancy study. Material: CD8+ T cells from peripheral blood mononuclear cells, obtained in the second trimester of pregnancy. The CDR3 here is CASNWGDGYEQYF. DNA of the CDR3: TGCGCCAGCAACTGGGGGGATGGTTACGAGCAGTACTTC.